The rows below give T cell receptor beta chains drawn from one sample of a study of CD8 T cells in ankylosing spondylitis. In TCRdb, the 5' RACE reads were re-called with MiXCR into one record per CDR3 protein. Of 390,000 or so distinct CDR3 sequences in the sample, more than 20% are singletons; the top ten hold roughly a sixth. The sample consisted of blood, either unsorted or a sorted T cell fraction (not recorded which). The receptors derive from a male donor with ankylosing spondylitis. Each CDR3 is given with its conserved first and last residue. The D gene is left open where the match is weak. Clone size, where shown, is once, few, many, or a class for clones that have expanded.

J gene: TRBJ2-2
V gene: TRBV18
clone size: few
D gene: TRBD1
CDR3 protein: CASSRQGSFAGELFF
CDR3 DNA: TGTGCCAGCTCACGACAGGGGTCTTTCGCCGGGGAGCTGTTTTTT

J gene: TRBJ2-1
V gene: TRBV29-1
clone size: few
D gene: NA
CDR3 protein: CSVVSRFF
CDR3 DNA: TGCAGCGTTGTTTCCCGGTTCTTC

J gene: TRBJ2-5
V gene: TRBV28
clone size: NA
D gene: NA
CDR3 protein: CASSSWESAETQYF
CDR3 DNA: TGTGCCAGCAGTTCCTGGGAGAGCGCAGAGACCCAGTACTTC

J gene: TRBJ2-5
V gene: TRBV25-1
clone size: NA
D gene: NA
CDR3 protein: CASSETLETQYF
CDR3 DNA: TGTGCCAGCAGTGAAACTCTAGAGACCCAGTACTTC

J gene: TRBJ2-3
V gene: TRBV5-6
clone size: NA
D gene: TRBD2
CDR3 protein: CASSTTSGRATDTQYF
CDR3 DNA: TGTGCCAGCAGCACGACTAGCGGGAGGGCCACAGATACGCAGTATTTT

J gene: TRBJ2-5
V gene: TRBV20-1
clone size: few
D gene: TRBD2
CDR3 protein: CSVPTSDQETQYF
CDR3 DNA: TGCAGTGTGCCGACTAGCGACCAAGAGACCCAGTACTTC

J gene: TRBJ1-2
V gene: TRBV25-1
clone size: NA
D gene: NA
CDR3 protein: CASSDLLGAQGYTF
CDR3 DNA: TGTGCCAGCAGTGATTTGTTGGGGGCCCAAGGCTACACCTTC

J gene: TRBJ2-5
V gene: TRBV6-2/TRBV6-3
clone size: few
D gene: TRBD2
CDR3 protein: CASSYDRGSGRETQYF
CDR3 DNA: TGTGCCAGCAGCTACGATCGGGGTAGCGGGAGAGAGACCCAGTACTTC

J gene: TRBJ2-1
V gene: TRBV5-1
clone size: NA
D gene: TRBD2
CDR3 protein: CASSFLAGGYTLYEQFF
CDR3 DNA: TGCGCCAGCAGCTTCCTAGCGGGGGGCTATACCCTATATGAGCAGTTCTTC

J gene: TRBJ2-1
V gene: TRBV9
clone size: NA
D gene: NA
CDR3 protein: CASNLFPSYNEQFF
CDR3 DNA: TGTGCCAGCAATTTGTTCCCCTCCTACAATGAGCAGTTCTTC

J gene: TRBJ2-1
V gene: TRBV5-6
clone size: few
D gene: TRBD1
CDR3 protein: CASSFAPTGVYNEQFF
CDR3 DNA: TGTGCCAGCAGCTTCGCACCGACAGGGGTCTACAATGAGCAGTTCTTC

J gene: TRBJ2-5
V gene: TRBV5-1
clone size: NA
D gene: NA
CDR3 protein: CASSLQMAAGETQYF
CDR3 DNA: TGCGCCAGCAGCTTGCAGATGGCGGCGGGAGAGACCCAGTACTTC

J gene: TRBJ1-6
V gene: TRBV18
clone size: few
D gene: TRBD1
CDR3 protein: CASSLQGADSPLHF
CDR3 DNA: TGTGCCAGCTCACTACAGGGGGCCGATTCACCCCTCCACTTT

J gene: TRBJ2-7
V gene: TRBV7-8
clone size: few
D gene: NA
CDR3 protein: CASSLLAVPGRNFNEQYF
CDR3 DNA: TGTGCCAGCAGCTTACTAGCAGTGCCAGGGAGAAATTTCAACGAGCAGTACTTC

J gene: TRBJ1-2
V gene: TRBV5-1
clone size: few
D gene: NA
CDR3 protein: CASSLDGRGGYTF
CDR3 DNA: TGCGCCAGCAGCTTGGACGGGCGAGGCGGCTACACCTTC

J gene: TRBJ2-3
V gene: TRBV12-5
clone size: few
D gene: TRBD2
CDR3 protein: CASARGTGGRGTDTQYF
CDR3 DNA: TGTGCTAGTGCACGAGGGACGGGAGGACGGGGCACAGATACGCAGTATTTT

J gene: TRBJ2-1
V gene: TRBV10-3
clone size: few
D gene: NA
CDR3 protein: CAISRVSRDSYNEQFF
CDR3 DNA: TGTGCCATCAGCCGAGTCAGTAGAGACTCCTACAATGAGCAGTTCTTC

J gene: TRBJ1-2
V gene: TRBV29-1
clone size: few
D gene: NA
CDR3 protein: CSARGQPFLGYTF
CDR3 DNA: TGCAGCGCCCGAGGGCAGCCTTTCTTGGGCTACACCTTC

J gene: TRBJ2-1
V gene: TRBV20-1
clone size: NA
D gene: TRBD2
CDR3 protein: CSVRRGTSGSDAEQFF
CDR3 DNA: TGCAGTGTAAGACGGGGGACTAGCGGGAGCGACGCTGAGCAGTTCTTC

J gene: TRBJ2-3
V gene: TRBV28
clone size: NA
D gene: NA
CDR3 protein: CASIPVAETSTDTQYF
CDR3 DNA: TGTGCCAGCATCCCAGTAGCGGAGACTAGCACAGATACGCAGTATTTT

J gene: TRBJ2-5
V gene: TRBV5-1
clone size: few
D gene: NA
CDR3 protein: CASRPGSPTETQYF
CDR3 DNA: TGCGCCAGCAGGCCCGGGTCCCCCACCGAGACCCAGTACTTC

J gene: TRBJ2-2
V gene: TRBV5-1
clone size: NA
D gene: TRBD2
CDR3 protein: CASSFGTRDTGELFF
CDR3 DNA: TGCGCCAGCAGCTTTGGGACTAGGGACACCGGGGAGCTGTTTTTT

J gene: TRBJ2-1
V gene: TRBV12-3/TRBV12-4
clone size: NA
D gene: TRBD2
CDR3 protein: CASLRTSGWYEQFF
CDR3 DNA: TGTGCCAGCCTGAGGACTAGCGGATGGTATGAGCAGTTCTTC

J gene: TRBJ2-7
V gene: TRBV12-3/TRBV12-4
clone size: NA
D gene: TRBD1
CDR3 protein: CASTGTGDRGYEQYF
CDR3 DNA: TGTGCCAGCACCGGAACTGGGGACAGGGGCTACGAGCAGTACTTC

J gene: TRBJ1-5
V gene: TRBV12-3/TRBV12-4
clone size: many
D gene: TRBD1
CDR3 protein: CASSPQGGNQPQHF
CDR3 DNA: TGTGCCAGCAGTCCTCAGGGGGGGAATCAGCCCCAGCATTTT

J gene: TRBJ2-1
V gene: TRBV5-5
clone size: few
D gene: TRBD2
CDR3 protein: CASSLAGSGSYNEQFF
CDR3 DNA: TGTGCCAGCAGCCTGGCCGGGAGCGGGAGCTACAATGAGCAGTTCTTC

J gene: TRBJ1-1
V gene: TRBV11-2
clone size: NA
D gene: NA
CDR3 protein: CASSSRRVGTEAFF
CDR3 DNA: TGTGCCAGCAGCTCTCGCCGCGTGGGGACTGAAGCTTTCTTT

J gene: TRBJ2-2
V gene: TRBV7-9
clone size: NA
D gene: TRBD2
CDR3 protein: CASSLTGTTTGELFF
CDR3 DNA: TGTGCCAGCAGCTTAACCGGGACTACAACCGGGGAGCTGTTTTTT

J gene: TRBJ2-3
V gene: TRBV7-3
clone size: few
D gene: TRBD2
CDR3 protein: CASSNSGGWDTQYF
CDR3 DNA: TGTGCCAGCAGCAATAGCGGGGGGTGGGATACGCAGTATTTT

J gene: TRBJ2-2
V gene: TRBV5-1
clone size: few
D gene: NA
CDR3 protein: CASTPQGGDTGELFF
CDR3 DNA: TGCGCCAGCACCCCTCAAGGCGGAGACACCGGGGAGCTGTTTTTT

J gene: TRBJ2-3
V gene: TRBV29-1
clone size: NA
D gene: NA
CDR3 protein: CSETEGGGTDTQYF
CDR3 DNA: TGCAGCGAGACGGAGGGCGGAGGCACAGATACGCAGTATTTT

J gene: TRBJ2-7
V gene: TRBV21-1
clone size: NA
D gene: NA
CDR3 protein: CASSTQGQGLEEQYF
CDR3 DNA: TGTGCCAGCAGCACCCAGGGACAGGGATTAGAAGAGCAGTACTTC

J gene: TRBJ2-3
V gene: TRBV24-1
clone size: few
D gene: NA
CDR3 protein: CATSRGAPTDTQYF
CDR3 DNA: TGTGCCACCAGTCGCGGGGCCCCCACAGATACGCAGTATTTT

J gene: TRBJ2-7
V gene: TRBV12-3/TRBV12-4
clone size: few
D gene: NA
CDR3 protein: CASSLSAGSSYEQYF
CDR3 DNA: TGTGCCAGCAGTTTGAGTGCGGGGAGCTCCTACGAGCAGTACTTC

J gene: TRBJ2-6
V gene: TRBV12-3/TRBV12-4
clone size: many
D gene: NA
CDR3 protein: CATTTGANVLTF
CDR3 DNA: TGTGCCACCACTACTGGGGCCAACGTCCTGACTTTC

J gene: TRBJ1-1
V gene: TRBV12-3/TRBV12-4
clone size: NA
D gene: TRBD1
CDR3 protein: CASSPGQVIRGAFF
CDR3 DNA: TGTGCCAGCAGTCCGGGACAGGTCATCCGGGGAGCTTTCTTT

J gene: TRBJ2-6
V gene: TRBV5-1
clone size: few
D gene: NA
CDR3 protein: CASYLGISGANVLTF
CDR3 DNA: TGCGCCAGCTACTTGGGAATCTCTGGGGCCAACGTCCTGACTTTC

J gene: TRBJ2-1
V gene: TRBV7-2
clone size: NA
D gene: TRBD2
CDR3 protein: CASSFVSSGHVEQFF
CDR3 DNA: TGTGCCAGCAGCTTCGTTTCTAGCGGGCATGTGGAGCAGTTCTTC

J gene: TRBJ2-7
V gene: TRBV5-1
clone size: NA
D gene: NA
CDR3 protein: CASSLETPVEHEQYF
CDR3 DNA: TGCGCCAGCAGCCTGGAGACTCCGGTAGAGCACGAGCAGTACTTC

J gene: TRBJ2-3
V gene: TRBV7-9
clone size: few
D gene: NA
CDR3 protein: CASSYRYRVGDTQYF
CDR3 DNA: TGTGCCAGCAGCTACCGATACAGGGTCGGAGATACGCAGTATTTT

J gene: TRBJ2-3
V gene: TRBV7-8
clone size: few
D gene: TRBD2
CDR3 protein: CASRVAGGFTDTQYF
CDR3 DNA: TGTGCCAGCAGGGTGGCGGGAGGGTTCACAGATACGCAGTATTTT

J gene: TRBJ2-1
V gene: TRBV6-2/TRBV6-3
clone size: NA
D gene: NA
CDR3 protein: CAVPKRDSYNEQFF
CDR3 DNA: TGTGCCGTCCCCAAGCGAGACTCCTACAATGAGCAGTTCTTC

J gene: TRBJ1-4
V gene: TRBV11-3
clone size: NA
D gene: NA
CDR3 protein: CASSLGGGNNEKLFF
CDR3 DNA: TGTGCCAGCAGCTTAGGAGGCGGAAATAATGAAAAACTGTTTTTT

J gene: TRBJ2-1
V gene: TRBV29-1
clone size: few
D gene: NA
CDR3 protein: CSVDPLGGNEQFF
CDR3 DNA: TGCAGCGTTGACCCCCTAGGTGGCAATGAGCAGTTCTTC

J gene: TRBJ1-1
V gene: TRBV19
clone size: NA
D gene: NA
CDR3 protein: CASTGPEGLDTEAFF
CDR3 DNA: TGTGCCAGTACAGGGCCAGAAGGTCTGGACACTGAAGCTTTCTTT

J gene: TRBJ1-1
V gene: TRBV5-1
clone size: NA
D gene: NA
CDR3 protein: CASSLGGRAGWNTEAFF
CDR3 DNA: TGCGCCAGCAGCTTGGGGGGCAGGGCAGGGTGGAACACTGAAGCTTTCTTT

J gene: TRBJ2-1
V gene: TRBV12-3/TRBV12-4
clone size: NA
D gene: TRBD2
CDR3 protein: CASSLAPSGSREFF
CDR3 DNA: TGTGCCAGCAGTTTAGCGCCTAGCGGGAGCCGGGAGTTCTTC

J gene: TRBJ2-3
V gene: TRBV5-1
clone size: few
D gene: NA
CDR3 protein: CASSFRRDLPTDTQYF
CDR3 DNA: TGCGCCAGCAGCTTCCGACGGGACTTGCCCACAGATACGCAGTATTTT

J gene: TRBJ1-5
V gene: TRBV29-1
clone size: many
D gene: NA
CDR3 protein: CSGSTGLNQPQHF
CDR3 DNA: TGCAGCGGATCCACGGGGCTCAATCAGCCCCAGCATTTT

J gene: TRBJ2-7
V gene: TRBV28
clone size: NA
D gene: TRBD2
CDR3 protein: CASLPGLATHEQYF
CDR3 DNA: TGTGCCAGCCTGCCGGGACTAGCAACTCACGAGCAGTACTTC

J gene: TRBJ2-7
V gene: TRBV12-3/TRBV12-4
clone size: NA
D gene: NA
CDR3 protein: CASPWRGAYEQYF
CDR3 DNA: TGTGCCAGCCCATGGAGGGGGGCCTACGAGCAGTACTTC

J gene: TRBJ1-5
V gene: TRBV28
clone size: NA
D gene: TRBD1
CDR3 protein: CASSLTGASHQPQHF
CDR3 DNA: TGTGCCAGCAGTTTAACAGGGGCCTCACATCAGCCCCAGCATTTT

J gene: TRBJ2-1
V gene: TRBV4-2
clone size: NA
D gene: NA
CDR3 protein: CASSQRNNGYNEQFF
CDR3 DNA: TGTGCCAGCAGCCAAAGGAACAACGGGTACAATGAGCAGTTCTTC